The present entry profiles one T cell receptor beta chain with its context. What it recognizes is unknown. The data derive from a study of CD8 T cells in ankylosing spondylitis. Study-wide points: A TCR beta motif made of roughly eight highly homologous variants seemed typical of ankylosing spondylitis blood. Before this, some motif variants had been reported in reactive arthritis synovial fluid and blood.

This CDR3 has 15 residues. Germline V gene lookup returns CDR1 SGHRS and CDR2 YFSETQ. Trimming removed 3 bases at V and 3 bases at J, with 13 bases between. TCRdb called the 5' RACE reads again in MiXCR, with one record for every CDR3 protein. The table records under 950,000 distinct CDR3 sequences, around 19% of them present only once. The clonotype comes from a male donor with ankylosing spondylitis. The chain joins TRBV5-1 to TRBJ1-5; no clear D gene. Sequencing was done on a sample of blood, either unsorted or a sorted T cell fraction (not recorded which). CDR3 region: CASSSRRSVNQPQHF. In DNA form, the CDR3 reads TGCGCCAGCAGCTCAAGAAGGAGTGTCAATCAGCCCCAGCATTTT. The variable domain in full, completed from reference TRBV5-1 and TRBJ1-5, reads KAGVTQTPRYLIKTRGQQVTLSCSPISGHRSVSWYQQTPGQGLQFLFEYFSETQRNKGNFPGRFSGRQFSNSRSEMNVSTLELGDSALYLCASSSRRSVNQPQHFGDGTRLSIL.